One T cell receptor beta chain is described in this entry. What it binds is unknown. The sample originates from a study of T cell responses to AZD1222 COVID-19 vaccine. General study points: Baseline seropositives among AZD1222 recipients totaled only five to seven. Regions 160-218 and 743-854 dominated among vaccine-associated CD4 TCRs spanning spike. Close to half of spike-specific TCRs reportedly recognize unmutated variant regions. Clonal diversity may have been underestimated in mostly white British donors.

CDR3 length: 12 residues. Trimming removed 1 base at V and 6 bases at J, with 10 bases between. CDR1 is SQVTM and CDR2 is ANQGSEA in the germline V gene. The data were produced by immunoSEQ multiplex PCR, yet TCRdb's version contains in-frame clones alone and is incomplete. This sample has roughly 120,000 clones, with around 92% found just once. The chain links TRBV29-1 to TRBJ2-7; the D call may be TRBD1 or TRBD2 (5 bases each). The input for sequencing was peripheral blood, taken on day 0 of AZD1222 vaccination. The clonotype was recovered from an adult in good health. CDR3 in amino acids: CSVEGSRGEQYF. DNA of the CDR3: TGCAGCGTTGAAGGGTCGAGGGGCGAGCAGTACTTC.